One and the same sample provided the 26 T cell receptor beta chains below, sequenced in a study of Ad26.COV2.S vaccination and SARS-CoV-2 variants. This sample's treatment: over 15 received Ad26.COV2.S at low or high dose, single or two shots; roughly five received placebo; per-sample allocation not given. It was on day 63 after the first vaccine or placebo injection that samples were taken. Profiling relied on immunoSEQ multiplex PCR, and the TCRdb table lists in-frame clones only, not all of them. The sample has more than 400,000 clones; about 92% are singletons. The specimen was peripheral blood, collected in a trial of Ad26.COV2.S vaccine versus placebo. The receptors originated from a person between 18 and 60 years old who received the Ad26.COV2.S COVID-19 vaccine or a placebo.

The CDR3: CATSDLHSGQAAYEQYF. In DNA form, the CDR3 reads TGTGCCACCAGTGATTTGCATAGCGGTCAGGCTGCCTACGAGCAGTACTTC. The chain joins TRBV24-1 to TRBJ2-7; weak D call: TRBD2 (6 bases). CDR1 is KGHDR, CDR2 SFDVKD, per germline. The CDR3 is made up of 17 amino acids. Trimming left V 0 bases short and J 2 bases short, with 16 bases between.

The chain joins TRBV4-3 to TRBJ1-2; D gene ambiguous. V lost 0 bases to trimming and J lost 8 bases, with 13 bases between them. CDR3 size: 14 residues. Germline V gene lookup returns CDR1 LGHNA and CDR2 YSLEER. For the CDR3, the DNA is TGCGCCAGCAGCCAAGATCTGTGGGTACGGGGCTACACCTTC. It yields the protein CASSQDLWVRGYTF.

The genes are TRBV5-6 and TRBJ2-1, with TRBD2 matching over 14 bases. Germline values: CDR1 SGHDT, CDR2 YYEEEE. The CDR3 length is 17 residues. Trimming removed 0 bases from V and 4 bases from J; junction bases left unmatched: 3. In nucleotides, the CDR3 is TGTGCCAGCAGCTTGGGACTAGCGGGGGGGACGTACAATGAGCAGTTCTTC. This sequence encodes CASSLGLAGGTYNEQFF.

This clone has only one observation. The CDR3 region is CASSRTGDGDGYTF. In nucleotides, the CDR3 is TGTGCCAGCAGCCGGACAGGGGATGGAGATGGCTACACCTTC. The chain couples TRBV27 to TRBJ1-2; TRBD1 agrees at 9 bases. The CDR3 runs to 14 residues. Germline CDR1 MNHEY, CDR2 SMNVEV (reference sequence). V shed 6 bases and J 6 bases; nucleotides not matched to a gene: 8.

J is TRBJ1-3 and V is TRBV30, with D possibly being TRBD1 (5 bases). V dropped 0 bases and J dropped 2 bases, with 14 bases sitting between them. The CDR3 is 16 residues long. Germline V gives CDR1 GTSNPN, CDR2 SVGIG (reference sequence). The CDR3 bases are TGTGCCTGGAGTGTACTCTCAGGGAGGCCTGGAAACACCATATATTTT. Its translation: CAWSVLSGRPGNTIYF. Variable domain in full (rest from reference TRBV30 and TRBJ1-3): SQTIHQWPATLVQPVGSPLSLECTVEGTSNPNLYWYRQAAGRGLQLLFYSVGIGQISSEVPQNLSASRPQDRQFILSSKKLLLSDSGFYLCAWSVLSGRPGNTIYFGEGSWLTVV.

The gene calls are TRBV21-1 and TRBJ1-4. TRBV21-1 is a pseudogene segment. CDR3 size: 22 residues. The CDR3 region has the DNA TGTGCCAGCAGCAAAGCAGTCTCTGGAGTTCACCCGGAATATTCAACTAATGAAAAACTGTTTTTT. It translates to CASSKAVSGVHPEYSTNEKLFF.

V usage is TRBV19 and J usage is TRBJ1-2; perhaps TRBD1 as D (5 bases). The CDR3 has 12 residues. Germline-derived CDR1 and CDR2 are LNHDA and SQIVND (reference sequence). Deletions cut 2 bases from V and 4 bases from J, with 5 bases between. The CDR3 sequence is CASSIQGYGYTF. In DNA, the CDR3 is TGTGCCAGTAGTATACAGGGCTATGGCTACACCTTC.

V is TRBV28 and J is TRBJ1-1, with TRBD1 matching over 9 bases. This CDR3 contains 14 residues. Germline V gene sequence: CDR1 MDHEN, CDR2 SYDVKM. V shed 5 bases and J 4 bases; nucleotides not matched to a gene: 5. The DNA for the CDR3 is TGTGCCAGCAGTGGACAGGGGTTTGGCACTGAAGCTTTCTTT. It translates to CASSGQGFGTEAFF. Full variable domain (rest looked up from reference TRBV28 and TRBJ1-1): DVKVTQSSRYLVKRTGEKVFLECVQDMDHENMFWYRQDPGLGLRLIYFSYDVKMKEKGDIPEGYSVSREKKERFSLILESASTNQTSMYLCASSGQGFGTEAFFGQGTRLTVV.

The chain recombines TRBV7-9 with TRBJ2-7; weak D call: TRBD1 (5 bases). This CDR3 contains 13 residues. Between the trimmed V and J ends, which lost 1 base and 12 bases, there was a span of 16 bases. CDR1 is SEHNR and CDR2 is FQNEAQ in the germline V gene (reference sequence). CDR3 DNA: TGTGCCAGCAGCTTAGTGGGCAGGGATCCGCCGTACTTC. Its translation is CASSLVGRDPPYF.

The chain combines TRBV19 with TRBJ2-1; 9 positions agree with TRBD1. The CDR3 is made up of 15 amino acids. CDR1 is LNHDA, CDR2 SQIVND, per germline (reference sequence). V dropped 8 bases and J dropped 9; count of bases not matched to a gene: 14. DNA of the CDR3: TGTGCCAGTCGACTTTTGGCACAGGGACAGGGTGAGCAGTTCTTC. The encoded protein is CASRLLAQGQGEQFF.

This clone was recorded once. The chain is built from TRBV19 and TRBJ2-1, with D possibly matching TRBD2 (7 bases). The V end lost 4 bases, the J end lost 0 bases, and 16 bases lay between the germline ends. CDR1 is LNHDA, CDR2 SQIVND, per germline (reference sequence). The CDR3 spans 17 residues. The CDR3 DNA reads as TGTGCCAGTAGTAGAAGCTACCGGGGGGCCTCCTACAATGAGCAGTTCTTC. Residues: CASSRSYRGASYNEQFF.

J is TRBJ2-6 and V is TRBV19, with 8 bases aligning to TRBD1. CDR1 LNHDA and CDR2 SQIVND come from the germline V gene (reference sequence). There are 18 residues in the CDR3. With V trimmed by 8 bases and J by 2 bases, 14 bases remained unmatched. The CDR3 nucleotides read TGTGCCAGTGCCACCCTGGGGACAGGCCCCCCTGGGGCCAACGTCCTGACTTTC. Encoded protein: CASATLGTGPPGANVLTF.

The rearrangement links TRBV19 to TRBJ2-7, with 9 bases lining up with TRBD1. The CDR3 extends over 15 amino acids. Trimming cost V 1 base and J 1 base; bases outside gene matches: 2. Germline lookup yields CDR1 LNHDA and CDR2 SQIVND (reference sequence). The chain's CDR3 is CASSIVGQGSYEQYF. In DNA form, the CDR3 reads TGTGCCAGTAGTATAGTGGGACAGGGATCCTACGAGCAGTACTTC.

This clone was seen ten or more times. The V and J genes are TRBV3-1 (or the pseudogene TRBV3-2) and TRBJ1-4; the D is unclear. The V gene's germline CDR1 is LGHDT and CDR2 YNNKEL (reference sequence). The CDR3 loop spans 16 amino acids. The V end was cut by 0 bases, the J end by 8 bases, with 16 bases between. The CDR3, as DNA: TGTGCCAGCAGCCAAGATCCGGCCAGTTGGCACGAAAAACTGTTTTTT. It specifies CASSQDPASWHEKLFF.

This rearrangement joins TRBV6-6 to TRBJ1-1, with TRBD1 identical over 12 bases. Looked up from germline, CDR1 is MNHNY and CDR2 is SVGAGI (reference sequence). This CDR3 has 14 residues. Trimming at V came to 6 bases and at J to 11 bases, leaving 10 bases not matched to a gene. The CDR3 loop is CASSPGTGGAWAFF. CDR3 bases: TGTGCCAGCAGCCCGGGGACAGGGGGCGCCTGGGCTTTCTTT.

This clone showed up just once. The chain carries TRBV9 and TRBJ2-1; possible D gene TRBD2, 5 bases. CDR1 is SGDLS and CDR2 is YYNGEE in the germline V gene. V was shortened by 5 bases and J by 6 bases, with 9 bases between the two germline ends. The CDR3 sequence is 12 residues long. The CDR3 DNA reads TGTGCCAGCAGTCCTAGCTTCAATGAGCAGTTCTTC. Translated: CASSPSFNEQFF.

As regards this clone: This CDR3 is also generated by other DNA sequences in the sample. This rearrangement joins TRBV18 to TRBJ1-5; D uncertain. Deletions cut 1 base from V and 1 base from J, with 5 bases between. The CDR3 contains 14 residues. Germline V gene data show CDR1 as KGHSH and CDR2 as LQKENI. CDR3: CASSPQGSNQPQHF. The CDR3, as DNA: TGTGCCAGCTCACCACAGGGCAGCAATCAGCCCCAGCATTTT. The variable domain in full, completed from reference TRBV18 and TRBJ1-5, reads NAGVMQNPRHLVRRRGQEARLRCSPMKGHSHVYWYRQLPEEGLKFMVYLQKENIIDESGMPKERFSAEFPKEGPSILRIQQVVRGDSAAYFCASSPQGSNQPQHFGDGTRLSIL.

The V call is TRBV25-1, the J call TRBJ2-5, with TRBD2 matching 8 bases. This CDR3 is built from 18 residues. J lost 5 bases, V lost 2 bases, and 16 bases had no gene match. From germline, CDR1 is MGHDK and CDR2 SYGVNS. The CDR3 DNA reads TGTGCCAGCAGTGAACGATCGACTCTGACTAGCGACGTGGAGACCCAGTACTTC. It specifies CASSERSTLTSDVETQYF.

The chain combines TRBV21-1 with TRBJ1-1; the table gives TRBD1 as D, unverified against the DNA. TRBV21-1 is a pseudogene. The CDR3 totals 15 residues. The CDR3 region is CASSKRKGQNTEAFF. The CDR3 DNA is TGTGCCAGCAGCAAAAGAAAGGGGCAGAACACTGAAGCTTTCTTT.

The chain employs TRBV27 and TRBJ2-7; 10 bases are a match to TRBD1. The ends lost 7 bases at V and 0 bases at J; junction bases unmatched: 6. This CDR3 has 15 residues. The germline CDR1 and CDR2 sequences are MNHEY and SMNVEV (reference sequence). CDR3 amino acids: CASKFGTGASYEQYF. The CDR3 coding sequence is TGTGCCAGCAAGTTCGGGACAGGGGCCTCCTACGAGCAGTACTTC.

The rearrangement uses TRBV10-1 and TRBJ2-5; a weak D match, TRBD1 (5 bases). Germline CDR1 WNHNN, CDR2 SYGVQD (reference sequence). With 9 bases removed from V and 5 bases from J, the gap between germline ends came to 13 bases. There are 12 residues in the CDR3. CDR3 loop: CARWSGMETQYF. The CDR3 DNA sequence: TGCGCCAGATGGTCAGGGATGGAGACCCAGTACTTC.

The V and J genes are TRBV5-5 and TRBJ2-1; no firm D call. The germline V gene encodes CDR1 SGHKS and CDR2 YYEKEE (reference sequence). V lost 3 bases, J lost 7 bases, and 8 bases lay in between. The CDR3 sequence is 12 residues long. The CDR3 DNA reads as TGTGCCAGCAGCTGGGTATTGAATGAGCAGTTCTTC. Translated, it gives CASSWVLNEQFF.

The chain recombines TRBV7-8 with TRBJ2-1; 9 positions match TRBD2. The V gene end was trimmed by 5 bases and the J gene end by 8 bases; junction bases not matched to a gene: 13. CDR1 is SGHVS, CDR2 FQNEAQ, per germline. This CDR3 has 16 amino acids. Here the CDR3 DNA reads TGTGCCAGCAGCCCGAGGCTAGGGCGGGGGGGCGATGAGCAGTTCTTC. The encoded protein is CASSPRLGRGGDEQFF.

This clone is a singleton in its sample. The CDR3 DNA sequence: TGTGCCAGCGGAGGGGGCTCGGACACCATATATTTT. Its translation is CASGGGSDTIYF. The J gene is TRBJ1-3, the V gene TRBV6-6; 7 bases fit TRBD1. The V and J ends lost 8 bases and 8 bases, in that order; junction bases with no gene match: 6. This CDR3 spans 12 amino acids. The V gene's germline CDR1 is MNHNY and CDR2 SVGAGI (reference sequence).

This clone occurred once. The J gene is TRBJ1-4, the V gene TRBV28, with 7 bases lining up with TRBD1. Germline V gene lookup returns CDR1 MDHEN and CDR2 SYDVKM. V shed 3 bases and J 10 bases; nucleotides not matched to a gene: 17. The CDR3 sequence is 17 residues long. In DNA, the CDR3 is TGTGCCAGCAGTTTCCCTCCGACAGGGATATCGCGAGGAAAACTGTTTTTT. It yields the protein CASSFPPTGISRGKLFF.

The rearrangement uses TRBV27 and TRBJ1-5; no firm D call. With 5 bases removed from V and 6 bases from J, the gap between germline ends came to 14 bases. This CDR3 region has 14 residues. Germline V lookup: CDR1 MNHEY, CDR2 SMNVEV (reference sequence). The CDR3 coding sequence is TGTGCCAGCAGTCCCATGGGGAAACCTCAGCCCCAGCATTTT. Translation gives CASSPMGKPQPQHF.